A selection of T cell receptor beta chains follows, all from one sample in a study of shared clonotypes between healthy human individuals. Profiled with immunoSEQ multiplex PCR; TCRdb holds only in-frame clones, not every one. The repertoire holds approximately 1,500,000 clones, with around 97% as singletons. The sample comprised naive CD4+ T cells sorted from blood. These receptors all come from a man aged 30 to 39 in good health. Both conserved end residues are part of each CDR3. The order of the fields is CDR3 protein, J gene, V gene.

CDR3 protein: CASSLSGDRGYEQYF; J gene: TRBJ2-7; V gene: TRBV7-9
CDR3 protein: CASSQDPGRGTNEKLFF; J gene: TRBJ1-4; V gene: TRBV4-1
CDR3 protein: CASSPIPGRPNTGELFF; J gene: TRBJ2-2; V gene: TRBV18
CDR3 protein: CASSLVTQGSAEQYF; J gene: TRBJ2-7; V gene: TRBV7-8
CDR3 protein: CASSQDGTGAQYF; J gene: TRBJ2-3; V gene: TRBV4-3
CDR3 protein: CASTFVVDTQYF; J gene: TRBJ2-3; V gene: TRBV7-2
CDR3 protein: CASSFLGLAGVGGANVLTF; J gene: TRBJ2-6; V gene: TRBV5-1
CDR3 protein: CASSPVLAGALVETQYF; J gene: TRBJ2-5; V gene: TRBV9
CDR3 protein: CASSLLGGAQPQHF; J gene: TRBJ1-5; V gene: TRBV28
CDR3 protein: CASSQGTPTFIDEQYF; J gene: TRBJ2-7; V gene: TRBV7-9
CDR3 protein: CASSLRDGNNQPQHF; J gene: TRBJ1-5; V gene: TRBV7-6
CDR3 protein: CASSSSRADNEQFF; J gene: TRBJ2-1; V gene: TRBV10-1
CDR3 protein: CASSEYGVNTEAFF; J gene: TRBJ1-1; V gene: TRBV2
CDR3 protein: CASSLNGGPSFGHNEQFF; J gene: TRBJ2-1; V gene: TRBV5-1
CDR3 protein: CAWSPSGQGQETQYF; J gene: TRBJ2-5; V gene: TRBV30
CDR3 protein: CASSSDLSTDTQYF; J gene: TRBJ2-3; V gene: TRBV11-2
CDR3 protein: CASSLTRTGELFF; J gene: TRBJ2-2; V gene: TRBV6-6